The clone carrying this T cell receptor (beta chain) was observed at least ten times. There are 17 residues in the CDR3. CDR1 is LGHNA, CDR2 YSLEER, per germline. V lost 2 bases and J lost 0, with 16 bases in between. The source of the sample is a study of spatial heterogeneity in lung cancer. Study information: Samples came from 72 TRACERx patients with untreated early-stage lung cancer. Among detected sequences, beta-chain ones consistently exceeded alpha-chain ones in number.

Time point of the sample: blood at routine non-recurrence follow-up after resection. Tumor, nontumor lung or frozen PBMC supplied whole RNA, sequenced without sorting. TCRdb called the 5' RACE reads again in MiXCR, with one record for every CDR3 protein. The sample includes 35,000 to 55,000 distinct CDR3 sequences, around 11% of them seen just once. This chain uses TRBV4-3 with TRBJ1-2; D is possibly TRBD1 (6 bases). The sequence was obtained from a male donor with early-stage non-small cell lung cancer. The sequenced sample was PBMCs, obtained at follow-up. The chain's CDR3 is CASSQKLDSSSNYGYTF. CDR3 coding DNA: TGCGCCAGCAGCCAAAAACTGGACAGCTCTTCTAACTATGGCTACACCTTC.